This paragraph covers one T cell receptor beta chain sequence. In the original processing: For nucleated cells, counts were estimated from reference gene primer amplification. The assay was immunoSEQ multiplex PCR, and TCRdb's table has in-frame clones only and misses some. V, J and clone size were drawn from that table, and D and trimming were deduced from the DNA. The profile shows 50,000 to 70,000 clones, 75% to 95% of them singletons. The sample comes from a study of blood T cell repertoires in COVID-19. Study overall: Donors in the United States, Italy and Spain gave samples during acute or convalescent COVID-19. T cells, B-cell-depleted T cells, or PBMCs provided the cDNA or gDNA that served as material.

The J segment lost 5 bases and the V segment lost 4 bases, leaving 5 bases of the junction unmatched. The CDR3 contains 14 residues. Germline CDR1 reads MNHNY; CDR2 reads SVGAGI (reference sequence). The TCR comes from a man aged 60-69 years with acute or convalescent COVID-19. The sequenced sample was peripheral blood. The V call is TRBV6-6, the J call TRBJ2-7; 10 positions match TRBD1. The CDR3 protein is CASSFGTGENEQYF. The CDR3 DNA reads TGTGCCAGCAGTTTCGGGACAGGGGAGAACGAGCAGTACTTC.